Listed below are T cell receptor beta chains from one sample, sequenced in a study of control samples from healthy donors and cancer patients. The repertoire was sequenced with immunoSEQ multiplex PCR; TCRdb's copy has only in-frame clones and lacks some. The sample has over 110,000 clones; about 88% are singletons. Sequenced input: blood. These receptors came from a woman aged 25 to 39 in good health. CDR3s leave out the opening cysteine and the closing phenylalanine or tryptophan.

ASSLSGRYHNEQF | TRBV14
ASSPKRRLAGTDTQY | TRBV19
ASSGPQGEKLF | TRBV5-8
ASSSLGGTVQY | TRBV6-2/TRBV6-3
AWSDRTNYGYT | TRBV30
ASSLQSRWGDTGELF | TRBV27
ASSQEPGLAGDTQY | TRBV4-1
ASRSGGSSYEQY | TRBV27
ASSSFRGYEQY | TRBV7-3
ASSLDRATRPEQF | TRBV28
ASRVQGASNEKLF | TRBV2
ASRLGVNTGELF | TRBV6-5
SGAGDYEQY | TRBV20-1
ASSYRDRPNYGYT | TRBV6-5
ASSQDRAVSNQPQH | TRBV4-1
ATSRPFPDPDRPNSPLH | TRBV15
ASRVEGERRGETQY | TRBV5-1
SVEDRTGYEQY | TRBV29-1
ASSSTGALGNTIY | TRBV5-1
ATSDLTGGEQY | TRBV24-1
ASSLATDSGGYT | TRBV7-8
ASSQGEGYGYT | TRBV14
ASSLELGGGYT | TRBV5-1
SARDRNEQY | TRBV20-1
ASSLVRGDEQY | TRBV7-9
ASSYLPDSNQPQH | TRBV6-6
ASSLAGGTIGTQY | TRBV5-1
ASSFSRGGTGELF | TRBV28
ATSRGRDDRVTDTQY | TRBV15
ASSESGSIYEQY | TRBV2
ASSPPSLGEQY | TRBV7-2
ASSYGSKGIPEAF | TRBV6-5
ASSEVAGGPYEQY | TRBV10-1
ASSQDPSGGPYGYT | TRBV3-1/TRBV3-2
ASSPSGLAPDTQY | TRBV7-8
ATSDLKAGTNTGELF | TRBV24-1
ASRSGSPNPASPLH | TRBV5-1
ASSLGTGGEETQY | TRBV5-1
ASSYSTGGNTEAF | TRBV7-9
ASSSPTDASDGYT | TRBV7-2
ASSTNTYEQY | TRBV5-1